This is a list of T cell receptor beta chains from one sample in a study of cytomegalovirus exposure and HLA in healthy donors. The repertoire was sequenced with immunoSEQ multiplex PCR; TCRdb's copy has only in-frame clones and lacks some. In the table there are about 120,000 clones, 65% to 75% of which are singletons. Sequenced sample: PBMCs. These receptors all come from a man aged 40-50 years in good health and CMV-seropositive. Both conserved end residues are part of each CDR3. A D gene is named only where the DNA matches it firmly. Clone size is shown for a subset of rows, as once, few, many or a class of expanded clone.

J gene | clone size | V gene | D gene | CDR3 protein | CDR3 DNA
TRBJ2-1 | - | TRBV19 | - | CASSIRVPTNEQFF | TGTGCCAGTAGTATTCGGGTCCCAACAAATGAGCAGTTCTTC
TRBJ1-4 | - | TRBV30 | TRBD1 | CAWENPGTGDEKLFF | TGTGCCTGGGAGAATCCCGGGACAGGGGATGAAAAACTGTTTTTT
TRBJ2-3 | - | TRBV5-6 | TRBD2 | CASSLLAGGSKDTQYF | TGTGCCAGCAGCTTGCTAGCGGGGGGCTCTAAAGATACGCAGTATTTT
TRBJ1-5 | - | TRBV5-1 | - | CASSFGGLEQPQHF | TGCGCCAGCAGCTTTGGGGGGTTAGAGCAGCCCCAGCATTTT
TRBJ1-5 | - | TRBV28 | - | CASSSDRRNDQPQHF | TGTGCCAGCAGTTCGGACAGACGAAACGATCAGCCCCAGCATTTT
TRBJ2-2 | - | TRBV5-5 | - | CASSLRRLAFDTGELFF | TGTGCCAGCAGCTTGAGGCGTCTAGCGTTCGACACCGGGGAGCTGTTTTTT
TRBJ1-5 | - | TRBV2 | - | CASIRDDRRFNQPQHF | TGTGCCAGCATCCGAGATGACAGGCGGTTCAATCAGCCCCAGCATTTT
TRBJ2-1 | - | TRBV6-1 | - | CASSDPVSYNEQFF | TGTGCCAGCAGTGACCCCGTCTCCTACAATGAGCAGTTCTTC
TRBJ1-6 | few | TRBV25-1 | - | CASSEYGGANSPLHF | TGTGCCAGCAGTGAATATGGGGGCGCCAATTCACCCCTCCACTTT
TRBJ1-1 | - | TRBV12-5 | - | CASVLTGGGTEAFF | TGTGCTAGTGTGCTGACCGGCGGGGGAACTGAAGCTTTCTTT
TRBJ2-7 | - | TRBV28 | - | CASSFNRDGRYEQYF | TGTGCCAGCAGTTTCAACAGGGACGGAAGATACGAGCAGTACTTC
TRBJ1-2 | - | TRBV7-9 | TRBD1 | CASSPPGQNYGYTF | TGTGCCAGCAGCCCTCCGGGACAGAACTATGGCTACACCTTC
TRBJ2-7 | few | TRBV7-9 | - | CASTTSQGSSYEQYF | TGTGCCAGCACCACTTCGCAGGGGTCCTCCTACGAGCAGTACTTC
TRBJ2-3 | - | TRBV6-4 | TRBD2 | CASSGLAGATTDTQYF | TGTGCCAGCAGTGGCCTAGCGGGAGCTACCACAGATACGCAGTATTTT
TRBJ2-1 | once | TRBV4-3 | TRBD1 | CASSLDTGGNEQFF | TGCGCCAGCAGCCTAGATACAGGGGGGAATGAGCAGTTCTTC
TRBJ2-3 | - | TRBV6-1 | - | CASTTGHRTDTQYF | TGTGCCAGCACCACGGGACACCGCACAGATACGCAGTATTTT
TRBJ2-3 | - | TRBV5-4 | - | CASSLQGRADTQYF | TGTGCCAGCAGCTTGCAGGGGAGGGCAGATACGCAGTATTTT
TRBJ1-2 | - | TRBV9 | TRBD1 | CASSVDPGGANYGYTF | TGTGCCAGCAGCGTAGACCCAGGGGGCGCGAACTATGGCTACACCTTC
TRBJ2-1 | - | TRBV14 | - | CASSQDSREGEQFF | TGTGCCAGCAGCCAAGATAGCCGAGAGGGTGAGCAGTTCTTC
TRBJ1-3 | - | TRBV7-2 | - | CASSLGLSGNTIYF | TGTGCCAGCAGCTTAGGGCTTTCTGGAAACACCATATATTTT
TRBJ2-7 | - | TRBV28 | TRBD1 | CAMGTGSYEQYF | TGTGCCATGGGGACAGGGTCCTACGAGCAGTACTTC
TRBJ1-1 | - | TRBV11-2 | - | CASSGGALAEAFF | TGTGCCAGCAGCGGGGGCGCCCTCGCTGAAGCTTTCTTT
TRBJ1-4 | - | TRBV5-8 | - | CASSLGFINEKLFF | TGTGCCAGCAGCTTGGGTTTCATTAATGAAAAACTGTTTTTT
TRBJ2-5 | - | TRBV5-1 | - | CASSFGVQETQYF | TGCGCCAGCAGCTTCGGGGTTCAAGAGACCCAGTACTTC
TRBJ1-3 | - | TRBV6-6 | TRBD1 | CASSYSRQGSGNTIYF | TGTGCCAGCAGTTACTCGAGACAGGGTAGCGGAAACACCATATATTTT
TRBJ2-7 | - | TRBV7-6 | TRBD1 | CASRGTGLYEQYF | TGTGCCAGCAGGGGGACAGGCCTCTACGAGCAGTACTTC
TRBJ1-1 | - | TRBV27 | - | CASTASITGMGTEAFF | TGTGCCAGCACCGCTTCGATAACAGGTATGGGGACTGAAGCTTTCTTT
TRBJ2-4 | - | TRBV7-2 | - | CASTVGGAPGSNIQYF | TGTGCCAGCACCGTTGGGGGGGCCCCCGGGTCAAACATTCAGTACTTC
TRBJ2-7 | - | TRBV28 | TRBD1 | CASSPGTADAYEQYF | TGTGCCAGCAGTCCCGGGACAGCGGATGCTTACGAGCAGTACTTC
TRBJ1-1 | - | TRBV5-6 | - | CASSPGLNTEAFF | TGTGCCAGCAGCCCGGGATTGAACACTGAAGCTTTCTTT
TRBJ1-1 | - | TRBV5-6 | - | CASGGYSPTEAFF | TGTGCCAGCGGGGGGTACAGCCCGACTGAAGCTTTCTTT
TRBJ2-2 | - | TRBV27 | TRBD2 | CASLSGVSGTGGELFF | TGTGCCAGCCTCTCCGGGGTTAGCGGGACCGGCGGGGAGCTGTTTTTT
TRBJ2-7 | - | TRBV7-9 | TRBD2 | CASSSPRPGGPDEQYF | TGTGCCAGCAGCTCGCCCCGACCGGGAGGGCCTGACGAGCAGTACTTC